This TCR beta chain emerged from a study of T-cell reconstitution after alpha-beta-depleted transplantation in children. CDR1 is SGHAT and CDR2 is FQNNGV in the germline V gene. V shed 7 bases and J 5 bases; nucleotides not matched to a gene: 11. This CDR3 region has 15 residues. TCRbeta library construction was performed incorporating unique molecular identifiers. Each CDR3 protein gets one entry after TCRdb re-called the PCR reads with MiXCR. The table lists about 980,000 distinct CDR3 sequences, about 26% of them singletons. This clonotype was found a few times. Its antigen is undetermined. General study findings and limits: Reported findings indicate that, about two months after transplant, alpha-beta T cells came from several hundred expanded clones, which were derived from non-depleted graft cells.

J is TRBJ2-5 and V is TRBV11-2; 9 nucleotides agree with TRBD1. The source of this sequence is a boy under two years old who had a stem cell transplant for SCID, so the T cells may come from the graft donor. Sample: PBMCs, mostly from graft donor cells, taken 360 days after TCRalphabeta/CD19-depleted stem cell transplant. The CDR3 DNA reads TGTGCCAGCACTCCTAACAGGGGGCAGGGGGAGACCCAGTACTTC. Translation gives CASTPNRGQGETQYF.